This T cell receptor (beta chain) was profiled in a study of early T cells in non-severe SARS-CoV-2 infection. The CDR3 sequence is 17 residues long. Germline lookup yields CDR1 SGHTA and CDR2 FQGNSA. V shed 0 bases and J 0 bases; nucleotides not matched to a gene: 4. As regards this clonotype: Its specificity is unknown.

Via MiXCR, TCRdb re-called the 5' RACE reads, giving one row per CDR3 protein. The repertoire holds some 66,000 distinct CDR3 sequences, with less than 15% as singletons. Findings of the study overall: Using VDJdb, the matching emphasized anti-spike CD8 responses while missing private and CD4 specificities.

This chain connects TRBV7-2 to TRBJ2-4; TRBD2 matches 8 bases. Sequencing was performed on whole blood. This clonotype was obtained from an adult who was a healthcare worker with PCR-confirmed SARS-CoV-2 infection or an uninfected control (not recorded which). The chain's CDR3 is CASSLATSGLAKNIQYF. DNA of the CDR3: TGTGCCAGCAGCTTAGCAACTAGCGGTCTAGCCAAAAACATTCAGTACTTC. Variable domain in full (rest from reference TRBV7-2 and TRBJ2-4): GAGVSQSPSNKVTEKGKDVELRCDPISGHTALYWYRQSLGQGLEFLIYFQGNSAPDKSGLPSDRFSAERTGGSVSTLTIQRTQQEDSAVYLCASSLATSGLAKNIQYFGAGTRLSVL.